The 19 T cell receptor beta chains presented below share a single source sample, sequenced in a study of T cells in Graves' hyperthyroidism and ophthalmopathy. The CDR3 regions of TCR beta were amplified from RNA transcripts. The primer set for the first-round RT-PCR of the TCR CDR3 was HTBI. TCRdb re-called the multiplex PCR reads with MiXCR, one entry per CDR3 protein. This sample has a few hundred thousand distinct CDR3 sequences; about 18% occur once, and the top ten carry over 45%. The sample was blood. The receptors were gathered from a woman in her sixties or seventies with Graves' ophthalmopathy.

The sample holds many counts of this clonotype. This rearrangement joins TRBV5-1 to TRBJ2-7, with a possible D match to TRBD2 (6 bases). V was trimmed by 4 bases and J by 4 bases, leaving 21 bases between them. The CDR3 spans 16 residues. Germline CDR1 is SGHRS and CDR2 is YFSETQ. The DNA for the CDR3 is TGCGCCAGCAGCGCGGGACCCTCGGGGCCGTCTTACGAGCAGTACTTC. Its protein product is CASSAGPSGPSYEQYF.

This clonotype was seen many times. CDR3 nucleotides: TGTGCCAGCAGTGTAACCGCAAATCAGCCCCAGCATTTT. It codes for CASSVTANQPQHF. V usage is TRBV2 and J usage is TRBJ1-5; D uncertain. With 4 bases removed from V and 4 bases from J, the gap between germline ends came to 8 bases. The CDR3 is 13 amino acids. Germline loops: CDR1 SNHLY, CDR2 FYNNEI.

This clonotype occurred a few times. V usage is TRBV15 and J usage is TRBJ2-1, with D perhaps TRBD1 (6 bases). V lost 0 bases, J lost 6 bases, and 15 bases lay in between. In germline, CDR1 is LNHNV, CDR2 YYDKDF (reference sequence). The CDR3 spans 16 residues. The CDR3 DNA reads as TGTGCCACCAGCAGAGATTTGTCCCAGGGGAGCAATGAGCAGTTCTTC. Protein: CATSRDLSQGSNEQFF. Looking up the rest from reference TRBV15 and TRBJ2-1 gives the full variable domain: DAMVIQNPRYQVTQFGKPVTLSCSQTLNHNVMYWYQQKSSQAPKLLFHYYDKDFNNEADTPDNFQSRRPNTSFCFLDIRSPGLGDTAMYLCATSRDLSQGSNEQFFGPGTRLTVL.

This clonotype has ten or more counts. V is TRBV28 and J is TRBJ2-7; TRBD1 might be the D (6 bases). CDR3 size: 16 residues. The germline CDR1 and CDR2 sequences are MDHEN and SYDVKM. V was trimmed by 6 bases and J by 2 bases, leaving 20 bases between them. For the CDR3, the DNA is TGTGCCAGCAGCACCTCGGACAGCCTAATTCCCTACGAGCAGTACTTC. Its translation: CASSTSDSLIPYEQYF.

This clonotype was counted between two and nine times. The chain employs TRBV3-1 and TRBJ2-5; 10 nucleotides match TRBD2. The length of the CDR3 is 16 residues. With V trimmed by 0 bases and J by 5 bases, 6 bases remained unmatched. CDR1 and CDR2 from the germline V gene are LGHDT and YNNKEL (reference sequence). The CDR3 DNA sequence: TGTGCCAGCAGCCAAGACTGGGGGGGACTAGCGGAGACCCAGTACTTC. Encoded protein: CASSQDWGGLAETQYF.

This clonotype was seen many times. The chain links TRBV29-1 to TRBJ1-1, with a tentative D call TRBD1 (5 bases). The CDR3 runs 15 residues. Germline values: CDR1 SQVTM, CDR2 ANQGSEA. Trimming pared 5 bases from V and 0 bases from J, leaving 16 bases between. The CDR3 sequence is CSVSYSGTVNTEAFF. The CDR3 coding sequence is TGCAGCGTTTCCTACTCAGGGACGGTGAACACTGAAGCTTTCTTT. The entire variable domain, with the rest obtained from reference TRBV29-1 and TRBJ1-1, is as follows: SAVISQKPSRDICQRGTSLTIQCQVDSQVTMMFWYRQQPGQSLTLIATANQGSEATYESGFVIDKFPISRPNLTFSTLTVSNMSPEDSSIYLCSVSYSGTVNTEAFFGQGTRLTVV.

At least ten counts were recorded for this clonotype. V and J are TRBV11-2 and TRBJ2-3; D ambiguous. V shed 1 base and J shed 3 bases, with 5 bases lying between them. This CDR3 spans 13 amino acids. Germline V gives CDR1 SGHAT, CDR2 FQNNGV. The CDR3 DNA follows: TGTGCCAGCAGCTTAGGATTGACAGATACGCAGTATTTT. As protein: CASSLGLTDTQYF. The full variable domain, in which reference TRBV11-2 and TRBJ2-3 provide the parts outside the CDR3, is EAGVAQSPRYKIIEKRQSVAFWCNPISGHATLYWYQQILGQGPKLLIQFQNNGVVDDSQLPKDRFSAERLKGVDSTLKIQPAKLEDSAVYLCASSLGLTDTQYFGPGTRLTVL.

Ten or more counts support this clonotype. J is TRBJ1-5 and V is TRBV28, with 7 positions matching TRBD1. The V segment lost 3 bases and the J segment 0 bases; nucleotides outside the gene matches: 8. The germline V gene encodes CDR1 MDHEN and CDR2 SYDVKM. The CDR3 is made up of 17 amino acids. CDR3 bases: TGTGCCAGCAGTTTGAGGGGACAGTTGATTAGCAATCAGCCCCAGCATTTT. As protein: CASSLRGQLISNQPQHF.

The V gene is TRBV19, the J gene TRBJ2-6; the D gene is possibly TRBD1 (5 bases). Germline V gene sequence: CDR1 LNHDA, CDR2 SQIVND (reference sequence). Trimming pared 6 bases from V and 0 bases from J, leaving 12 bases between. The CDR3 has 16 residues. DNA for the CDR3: TGTGCCAGTAGAACAGGATCGAGCTCTGGGGCCAACGTCCTGACTTTC. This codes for CASRTGSSSGANVLTF.

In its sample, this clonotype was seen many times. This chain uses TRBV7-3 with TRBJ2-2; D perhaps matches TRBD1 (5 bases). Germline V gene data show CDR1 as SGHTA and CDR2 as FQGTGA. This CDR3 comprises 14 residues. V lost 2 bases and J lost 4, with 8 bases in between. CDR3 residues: CASSLSRATGELFF. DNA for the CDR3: TGTGCCAGCAGCTTATCCAGGGCCACCGGGGAGCTGTTTTTT.

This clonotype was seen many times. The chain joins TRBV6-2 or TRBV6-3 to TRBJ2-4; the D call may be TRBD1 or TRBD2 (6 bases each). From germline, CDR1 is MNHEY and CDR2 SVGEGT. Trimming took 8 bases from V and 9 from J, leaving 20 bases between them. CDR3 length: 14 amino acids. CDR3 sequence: CASSSGGAISIQYF. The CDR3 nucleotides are TGTGCCAGCTCGTCCGGGGGCGCGATATCCATTCAGTACTTC.

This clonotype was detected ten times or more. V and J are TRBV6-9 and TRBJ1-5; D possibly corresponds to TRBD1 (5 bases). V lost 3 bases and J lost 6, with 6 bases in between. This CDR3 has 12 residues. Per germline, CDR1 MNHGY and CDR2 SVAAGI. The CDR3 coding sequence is TGTGCCAGCAGTTACGGGGGTCAGCCCCAGCATTTT. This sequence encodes CASSYGGQPQHF.

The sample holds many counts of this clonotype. Written as DNA, the CDR3 is TGTGCCGGAGCAGTAACTAATGAAAAACTGTTTTTT. Protein: CAGAVTNEKLFF. V gene TRBV2 combines with J gene TRBJ1-4; D call uncertain. With 11 bases removed from V and 1 base from J, the gap between germline ends came to 8 bases. In germline, CDR1 is SNHLY, CDR2 FYNNEI. The CDR3 has 12 amino acids.

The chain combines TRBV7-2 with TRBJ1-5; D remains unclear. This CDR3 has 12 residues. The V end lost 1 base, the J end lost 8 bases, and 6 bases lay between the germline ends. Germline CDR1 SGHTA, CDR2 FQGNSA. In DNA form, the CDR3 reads TGTGCCAGCAGCTTAGATGGAGAGCCCCAGCATTTT. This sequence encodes CASSLDGEPQHF.

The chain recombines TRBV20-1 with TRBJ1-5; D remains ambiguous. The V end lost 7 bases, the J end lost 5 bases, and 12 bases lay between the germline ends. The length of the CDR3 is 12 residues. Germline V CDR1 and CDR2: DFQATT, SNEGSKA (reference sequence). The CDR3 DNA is TGCAGTGGAAAGACATCAGATCAGCCCCAGCATTTT. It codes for CSGKTSDQPQHF.

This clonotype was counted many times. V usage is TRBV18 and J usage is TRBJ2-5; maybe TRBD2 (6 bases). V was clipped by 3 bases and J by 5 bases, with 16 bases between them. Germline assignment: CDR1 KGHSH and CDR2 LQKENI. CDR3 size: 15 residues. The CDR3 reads CASSPQEGSRETQYF. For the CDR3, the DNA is TGTGCCAGCTCACCTCAGGAGGGGAGCAGGGAGACCCAGTACTTC.

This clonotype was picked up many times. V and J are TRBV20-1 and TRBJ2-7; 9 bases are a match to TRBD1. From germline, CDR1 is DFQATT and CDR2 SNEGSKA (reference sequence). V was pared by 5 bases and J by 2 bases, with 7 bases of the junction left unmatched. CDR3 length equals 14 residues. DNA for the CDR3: TGCAGTGCTGCGGGACAGGGAGTTCCCTACGAGCAGTACTTC. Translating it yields CSAAGQGVPYEQYF.

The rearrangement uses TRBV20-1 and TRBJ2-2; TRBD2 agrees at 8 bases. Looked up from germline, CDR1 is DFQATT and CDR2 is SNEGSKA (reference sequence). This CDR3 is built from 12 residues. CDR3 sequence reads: CRGAGVGGELFF. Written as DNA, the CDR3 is TGCAGGGGAGCGGGAGTAGGCGGGGAGCTGTTTTTT.

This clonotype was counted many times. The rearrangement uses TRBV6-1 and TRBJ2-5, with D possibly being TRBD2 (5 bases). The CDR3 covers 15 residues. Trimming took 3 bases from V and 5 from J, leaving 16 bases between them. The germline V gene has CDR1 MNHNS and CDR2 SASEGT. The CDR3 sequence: CASSDEGHRRETQYF. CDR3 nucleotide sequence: TGTGCCAGCAGTGACGAGGGCCATAGGAGGGAGACCCAGTACTTC.